Below are 32 T cell receptor beta chains sequenced from a single sample in a study of CD8+ T cells in alopecia areata. Isolated RNA was reverse transcribed into cDNA used as the sequencing template. Here immunoSEQ multiplex PCR was the method, and the copy in TCRdb shows in-frame clones only, minus some. This sample shows about 6,000 clones and no singletons; 30% to 35% rests with the ten largest. Pooled cells of cutaneous lymph node origin were sorted on CD4, CD8alpha, NKG2D, NKG2ACE and other markers. Sample: CD8+ T cells sorted from a lymph node. The receptors here all came from a C3H/HeJ mouse with alopecia areata. The MHC haplotype recorded for the strain is H2-k.

This clone was recorded many times. Germline and genes here are mouse. The sequence runs out 4 residues before the end of the CDR3; the remainder is reconstructed from the germline J gene. The genes are TRBV1 and TRBJ2-5; 10 bases align to TRBD2. From germline, CDR1 is NSQYPW and CDR2 LRSPGD (reference sequence). The CDR3 extends over 15 amino acids. CDR3: CTCSAETGGKDTQYF. The sequenced part of the CDR3 DNA is TGCACCTGCAGTGCAGAGACTGGGGGGAAAGAC.

This clone has a count of ten or more. The gene names here belong to mouse. Sequencing ends 4 residues short of the CDR3 end; the germline J gene provides the rest. The rearrangement uses TRBV13-1 and TRBJ2-5; D not resolved. CDR3 length: 12 amino acids. Germline CDR1 reads NSHNY; CDR2 reads SYGAGN. CDR3 bases read: TGTGCCAGCAGTGGACAAAAAGAC. Translation: CASSGQKD. The entire CDR3 reads CASSGQKDTQYF.

Details on this clone: Genes here carry mouse names. The CDR3 extends 4 residues past the end of the read, so its final part is completed from the germline J gene. V usage is TRBV13-3 and J usage is TRBJ2-1; TRBD2 agrees at 8 bases. The CDR3 spans 15 residues. The germline gives CDR1 NNHDY, CDR2 SYVADS. J lost 6 bases, V lost 1 base, and 6 bases had no gene match. The CDR3 is CASSDLAGGRAEQFF. CDR3 DNA, as far as it was read: TGTGCCAGCAGTGATTTGGCTGGGGGGCGTGCT.

This clone was seen at least ten times. Germline and genes: mouse. The DNA ends 4 residues before the CDR3 does, and the rest of the CDR3 is filled in from the germline J gene. The chain carries TRBV13-3 and TRBJ2-7; 12 bases fit TRBD2. Germline assignment: CDR1 NNHDY and CDR2 SYVADS. This CDR3 comprises 14 residues. CDR3 residues: CASSPDWGGYEQYF. The CDR3 bases that were read are TGTGCCAGCAGTCCGGACTGGGGGGGATAT.

As for this clone: All gene names here are mouse names. The read ends 4 residues early relative to the CDR3; the germline J gene fills the gap. This sequence joins TRBV17 and TRBJ2-1, with D perhaps matching TRBD2 (7 bases). The CDR3 contains 14 residues. The germline V gene has CDR1 MNHDT and CDR2 YYDKIL. The DNA read from the CDR3 is TGTGCTAGCAGTAGAGTTGGGGGGCGCGCT. This encodes CASSRVGGRA. The complete CDR3 protein is CASSRVGGRAEQFF. Together with reference TRBV17 and TRBJ2-1, the CDR3 gives the full variable domain: DTTVKQNPRYKLARVGKPVNLICSQTMNHDTMYWYQKKPNQAPKLLLFYYDKILNREADTFEKFQSSRPNNSFCSLYIGSAGLEYSAMYLCASSRVGGRAEQFFGPGTRLTVL.

The table lists this clone with many counts. Gene names and germline match the mouse. The CDR3 end falls 4 residues outside the read, so it is completed with the germline J gene. The gene calls are TRBV1 and TRBJ1-1; D is unresolved. Deletions cut 6 bases from V and 0 bases from J, with 2 bases between. The CDR3 extends over 11 amino acids. Germline CDR1 and CDR2: NSQYPW and LRSPGD (reference sequence). The sequenced CDR3 bases are TGCACCTGCAGAGCAAACACA. Its protein product is CTCRANT. Given in full, the CDR3 is CTCRANTEVFF.

This clone came up many times. The genes and germline here are from mouse. The read finishes 4 residues shy of the CDR3 end, and the germline J gene is used to complete it. V and J are TRBV5 and TRBJ1-1; 9 bases fit TRBD1. The CDR3 runs 14 residues. The V and J ends lost 1 base and 3 bases, in that order; junction bases with no gene match: 0. Germline lookup yields CDR1 LGHNA and CDR2 YNLKQL (reference sequence). This CDR3 reads CASSQGDRDTEVFF. Incomplete CDR3 DNA: TGTGCCAGCAGCCAAGGGGACAGGGACACA.

There are many counts of this clone. Gene labels here are mouse ones. The read halts 4 residues ahead of the CDR3 end, with the missing end drawn from the germline J gene. The chain is built from TRBV13-2 and TRBJ2-4, with 8 bases that match TRBD2. In germline, CDR1 is NNHNN, CDR2 SYGAGS (reference sequence). The CDR3 runs 13 residues. The CDR3 sequence: CASGLGGGNTLYF. The sequenced part of the CDR3 DNA is TGTGCCAGCGGCCTGGGGGGTGGAAAC.

This clone has ten or more counts. Any gene name here is a mouse gene name. The read stops 4 residues short of the end of the CDR3; the missing end is completed from the germline J gene. The chain links TRBV1 to TRBJ1-1, with a tentative D call TRBD1 (6 bases). The germline V gene has CDR1 NSQYPW and CDR2 LRSPGD (reference sequence). The CDR3 is 15 amino acids. The V end lost 1 base, the J end lost 0 bases, and 9 bases lay between the germline ends. The sequenced part of the CDR3 DNA is TGCACCTGCAGTGCAGCTACAGGGACAAACACA. Translation gives CTCSAATGTNT. The whole CDR3 sequence reads CTCSAATGTNTEVFF.

A remark on this clone: Gene names are mouse gene names. The read terminates 4 residues before the CDR3 end, so the remaining end is supplied by the germline J gene. Other nucleotide sequences in the sample specify the same CDR3. This chain links TRBV19 with TRBJ2-7; 10 positions agree with TRBD2. CDR3 length: 14 amino acids. Germline assignment: CDR1 FNHDT and CDR2 SITEND (reference sequence). CDR3 protein: CASSIRDWGYEQYF. The CDR3 bases that were read are TGTGCCAGCAGTATCCGGGACTGGGGATAT.

By share, this clone counts as medium-sized. Germline and genes here are mouse. The read falls 4 residues short of the CDR3 end, and the missing part is taken from the germline J gene. The chain couples TRBV17 to TRBJ2-5; D perhaps matches TRBD2 (6 bases). CDR1 MNHDT and CDR2 YYDKIL come from the germline V gene. The CDR3 is 14 residues long. The V end lost 6 bases, the J end lost 0 bases, and 10 bases lay between the germline ends. The CDR3 spells CASSRDFNQDTQYF. CDR3 DNA (partial): TGTGCTAGCAGCAGGGACTTTAACCAAGAC.

This clone has at least ten counts. The genes and germline here are from mouse. From the germline J gene comes the end of the CDR3, since the read stops 4 residues before it. The gene calls are TRBV13-1 and TRBJ2-5, with a possible D match to TRBD1 (5 bases). This CDR3 is 14 amino acids long. The germline V gene encodes CDR1 NSHNY and CDR2 SYGAGN. The CDR3 sequence is CASSDAPGSDTQYF. CDR3 DNA, as far as it was read: TGTGCCAGCAGTGATGCGCCAGGGTCGGAC.

A word on this clone: Mouse germline and gene names are used. The read ends 4 residues early relative to the CDR3; the germline J gene fills the gap. The chain has TRBV5 and TRBJ2-7; D is perhaps TRBD2 (5 bases). Germline assignment: CDR1 LGHNA and CDR2 YNLKQL (reference sequence). CDR3 size: 12 residues. The CDR3 protein is CASSQLGYEQYF. The part of the CDR3 DNA that was read is TGTGCCAGCAGCCAATTGGGGTAT.

Within the sample, this clone is large. The genes are named according to mouse. Sequencing ends 4 residues short of the CDR3 end; the germline J gene provides the rest. The chain is built from TRBV17 and TRBJ2-2; unclear D gene. The ends were cut back, 0 bases at V and 3 bases at J, with 8 bases in the middle. The germline CDR1 and CDR2 sequences are MNHDT and YYDKIL. The CDR3 covers 15 residues. CDR3 DNA, as far as it was read: TGTGCTAGCAGTAGAGATCGAGGGTACACCGGG. Residues: CASSRDRGYTG. The CDR3, in full, reads CASSRDRGYTGQLYF.

This clone is categorized as medium-sized. The germline and genes are mouse ones. From the germline J gene comes the end of the CDR3, since the read stops 4 residues before it. The rearrangement joins TRBV13-1 to TRBJ2-7; the match to TRBD1 covers 7 bases. CDR3 size: 13 residues. From germline, CDR1 is NSHNY and CDR2 SYGAGN. The CDR3 loop reads CASSDMTGYEQYF. CDR3 DNA (partial): TGTGCCAGCAGTGATATGACAGGGTAT.

This clone was seen many times. The gene symbols are mouse symbols. Read coverage stops 4 residues before the CDR3 terminus; the germline J gene supplies the remainder. The chain recombines TRBV17 with TRBJ2-5; TRBD2 matches 13 bases. The CDR3 spans 15 residues. The germline CDR1 and CDR2 sequences are MNHDT and YYDKIL. The CDR3 here is CASSRDWGGADTQYF. The CDR3 DNA, read in part, is TGTGCTAGCAGTAGGGACTGGGGGGGCGCGGAC.

This clone was observed many times. The germline and genes are mouse ones. The missing CDR3 end, 4 residues past where the read stops, is filled in from the germline J gene. Additional DNA sequences in this sample encode the identical CDR3. This chain links TRBV13-2 with TRBJ2-2; TRBD2 agrees at 10 bases. Germline V CDR1 and CDR2: NNHNN, SYGAGS (reference sequence). V shed 3 bases, J shed 1 base, and the junction held 0 bases outside the gene matches. The CDR3 has 15 amino acids. CDR3 DNA, as far as it was read: TGTGCCAGCGGTGGGACTGGGGGAAACACCGGG. Protein sequence: CASGGTGGNTG. The entire CDR3 is CASGGTGGNTGQLYF.

This clone was counted ten times or more. Genes and germline are mouse. Read sequence stops 4 residues before the CDR3 end, and the germline J gene provides the missing end. The chain recombines TRBV5 with TRBJ2-2; 14 bases agree with TRBD2. The germline V gene encodes CDR1 LGHNA and CDR2 YNLKQL (reference sequence). The CDR3 runs to 18 residues. J gave up 4 bases and V 3 bases, and 7 bases lay outside the gene matches. CDR3 in amino acids: CASSQGLGGRETTGQLYF. CDR3 bases read: TGTGCCAGCAGCCAGGGACTGGGGGGGCGCGAGACCACCGGG.

A word on this clone: Here the gene names and germline are mouse. The CDR3 is cut off 4 residues early in the read; its end comes from the germline J gene. The rearrangement links TRBV31 to TRBJ2-5; 7 nucleotides align to TRBD2. Germline CDR1 GKSSPN, CDR2 SITVG. There are 13 residues in the CDR3. CDR3 bases read: TGTGCCTGGAGTCTCCTGGGGGAAGAC. Its translation is CAWSLLGED. The entire CDR3 reads CAWSLLGEDTQYF.

This clone occurred a few times. These gene names are mouse names. The CDR3 end lies 4 residues beyond the end of the read and is filled in from the germline J gene. The chain recombines TRBV13-2 with TRBJ1-2; 7 bases map to TRBD1. The CDR3 runs to 14 residues. After removal of 0 bases from V and 3 bases from J, the junction contained 2 bases not matched to a gene. CDR1 is NNHNN and CDR2 is SYGAGS in the germline V gene (reference sequence). The chain's CDR3 is CASGDEGADSDYTF. The sequenced part of the CDR3 DNA is TGTGCCAGCGGTGATGAGGGGGCAGACTCC.

The sample holds many counts of this clone. Gene names follow the mouse nomenclature. CDR3 bases read: TGCACCTGCAGTGCCCGGACAGGGATCCAAGAC. It yields the protein CTCSARTGIQD. The CDR3, in full, reads CTCSARTGIQDTQYF. The genes are TRBV1 and TRBJ2-5; 8 bases map to TRBD1. The read falls 4 residues short of the CDR3 end, and the missing part is taken from the germline J gene. Germline V gene sequence: CDR1 NSQYPW, CDR2 LRSPGD (reference sequence). V lost 3 bases, J lost 2 bases, and 4 bases stayed unmatched. This CDR3 comprises 15 residues.

This clone qualifies as medium-sized (0.01 to 0.1%). Gene names and germline refer to mouse. The read ends 3 residues shy of where the CDR3 ends; the end is completed using the germline J gene. The J gene is TRBJ1-6, the V gene TRBV12-2; 8 positions match TRBD1. TRBJ1-6 is identified as an open reading frame with a role that is uncertain. The CDR3 spans 18 residues. Per germline, CDR1 SGHLS and CDR2 HYDKME. V lost 4 bases to trimming and J lost 0 bases; unmatched junction nucleotides: 10. CDR3 residues: CASSRSRDRYSYNSPLYF. Partial CDR3 DNA: TGTGCCAGCTCCCGGTCCCGGGACAGGTATTCCTATAATTCGCCC.

Comments on this clone: Gene names denote mouse genes. Coverage ceases 4 residues before the CDR3 finishes, and the germline J gene fills in the end. This chain links TRBV13-3 with TRBJ2-5; no firm D call. The CDR3 runs 13 residues. Germline assignment: CDR1 NNHDY and CDR2 SYVADS. The part of the CDR3 DNA that was read is TGTGCCAGCAGTGATGCAAACAAAGAC. Its translation is CASSDANKD. The whole CDR3 is CASSDANKDTQYF.

The table lists this clone with many counts. Gene labels here are mouse ones. The missing CDR3 end, 4 residues past where the read stops, is filled in from the germline J gene. The chain couples TRBV13-3 to TRBJ2-5; 11 bases are shared with TRBD2. This CDR3 comprises 15 residues. Per the germline V gene, CDR1 is NNHDY and CDR2 is SYVADS. The sequenced CDR3 bases are TGTGCCAGCAGTGATGACTGGGGGGGCGCTGAC. It is translated as CASSDDWGGAD. Given in full, the CDR3 is CASSDDWGGADTQYF.

This clone is deemed medium-sized (0.01 to 0.1%). Gene names and germline refer to mouse. Read sequence stops 4 residues before the CDR3 end, and the germline J gene provides the missing end. The chain carries TRBV1 and TRBJ2-3, with 8 nucleotides matching TRBD2. This CDR3 contains 16 residues. Germline V lookup: CDR1 NSQYPW, CDR2 LRSPGD (reference sequence). V lost 0 bases, J lost 0 bases, and 2 bases stayed unmatched. This CDR3 reads CTCSADGDWSAETLYF. The covered CDR3 bases are TGCACCTGCAGTGCAGATGGGGACTGGAGTGCAGAA.

This clone has at least ten counts. Gene names are the mouse ones. Read sequence stops 4 residues before the CDR3 end, and the germline J gene provides the missing end. The gene calls are TRBV14 and TRBJ2-3; TRBD2 aligns across 8 bases. Trimming at V came to 4 bases and at J to 0 bases, leaving 7 bases not matched to a gene. The CDR3 extends over 16 amino acids. CDR1 and CDR2 (germline): SGHDT, FRDEAV. This CDR3 is CASSPRLGTSAETLYF. Partial CDR3 DNA: TGTGCCAGCAGTCCCCGACTGGGGACTAGTGCAGAA.

Only a few counts were recorded for this clone. Gene names and germline match the mouse. With the read ending 4 residues before the CDR3 end, the germline J gene is used to fill in that end. The genes are TRBV13-3 and TRBJ2-1, with 12 bases aligning to TRBD2. V trimming: 1 base; J trimming: 1 base; junction bases outside the gene matches: 6. This CDR3 contains 18 residues. Germline assignment: CDR1 NNHDY and CDR2 SYVADS. The covered CDR3 bases are TGTGCCAGCAGTGATTACCTCGGGACTGGGGGGAACTATGCT. This translates into CASSDYLGTGGNYA. In full, the CDR3 is CASSDYLGTGGNYAEQFF.

At least ten counts were recorded for this clone. The genes are named according to mouse. The CDR3 end falls 4 residues outside the read, so it is completed with the germline J gene. The chain carries TRBV1 and TRBJ2-3, with 10 bases identical to TRBD2. V trimming: 2 bases; J trimming: 0 bases; junction bases outside the gene matches: 5. Germline lookup yields CDR1 NSQYPW and CDR2 LRSPGD (reference sequence). This CDR3 spans 17 amino acids. This CDR3 reads CTCSAFWGGVSAETLYF. The covered CDR3 bases are TGCACCTGCAGTGCATTCTGGGGGGGCGTTAGTGCAGAA.

This clone was counted only a few times. Germline and genes: mouse. The CDR3 extends 4 residues past the end of the read, so its final part is completed from the germline J gene. V usage is TRBV16 and J usage is TRBJ2-7, with D perhaps TRBD1 (6 bases). Germline assignment: CDR1 SGHSA and CDR2 FRNQAP. There are 13 residues in the CDR3. CDR3 DNA, as far as it was read: TGTGCAAGCAGCTTCGTGGACAGATAT. Encoded protein: CASSFVDRY. The complete CDR3 sequence is CASSFVDRYEQYF. Looking up the rest from reference TRBV16 and TRBJ2-7 gives the full variable domain: NAGVIQTPRHKVTGKGQEATLWCEPISGHSAVFWYRQTIVQGLEFLTYFRNQAPIDDSGMPKERFSAQMPNQSHSTLKIQSTQPQDSAVYLCASSFVDRYEQYFGPGTRLTVL.

This clone was counted at least ten times. Any gene name here is a mouse gene name. The read ends 4 residues early relative to the CDR3; the germline J gene fills the gap. This rearrangement joins TRBV12-2 to TRBJ2-7; 7 nucleotides line up with TRBD1. This CDR3 region has 12 residues. In germline, CDR1 is SGHLS, CDR2 HYDKME. CDR3 bases read: TGTGCCAGCTCCCGGGACAGTTAT. Residues: CASSRDSY. Given in full, the CDR3 is CASSRDSYEQYF.

This clone was counted many times. The listed genes are named as in mouse. Read sequence stops 4 residues before the CDR3 end, and the germline J gene provides the missing end. V usage is TRBV29 and J usage is TRBJ1-2; TRBD1 might be the D (6 bases). CDR1 MSHET and CDR2 SYDVDS come from the germline V gene. Trimming shortened V by 6 bases and J by 0 bases, and 14 bases separated the two germline ends. CDR3 length: 15 residues. This CDR3 is CASSPGTKANSDYTF. The sequenced part of the CDR3 DNA is TGTGCTAGCAGCCCCGGGACAAAAGCAAACTCC.

This clone was found many times. Germline and genes: mouse. The read is 4 residues too short to cover the CDR3 end, so that end is filled in from the germline J gene. V gene TRBV13-1 combines with J gene TRBJ2-5; no clear D gene. Deletions cut 1 base from V and 2 bases from J, with 5 bases between. This CDR3 comprises 13 residues. Germline V lookup: CDR1 NSHNY, CDR2 SYGAGN. CDR3 in amino acids: CASSDSFQDTQYF. The CDR3 DNA, read in part, is TGTGCCAGCAGTGATTCCTTCCAAGAC.